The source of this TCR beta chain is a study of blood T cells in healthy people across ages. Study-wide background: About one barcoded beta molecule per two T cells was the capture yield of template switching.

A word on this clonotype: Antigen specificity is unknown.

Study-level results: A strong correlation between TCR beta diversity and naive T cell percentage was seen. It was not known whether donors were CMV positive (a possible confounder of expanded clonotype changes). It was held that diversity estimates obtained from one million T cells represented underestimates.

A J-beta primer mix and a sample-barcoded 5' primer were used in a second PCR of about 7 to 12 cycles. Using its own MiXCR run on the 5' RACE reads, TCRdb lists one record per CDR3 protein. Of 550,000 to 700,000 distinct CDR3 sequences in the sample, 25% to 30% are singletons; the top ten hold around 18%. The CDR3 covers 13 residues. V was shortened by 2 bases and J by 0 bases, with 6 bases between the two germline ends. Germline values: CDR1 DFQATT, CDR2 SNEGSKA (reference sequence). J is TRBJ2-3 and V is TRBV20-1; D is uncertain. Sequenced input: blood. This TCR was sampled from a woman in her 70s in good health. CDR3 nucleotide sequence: TGCAGTGCTAGACAGATTAGCACAGATACGCAGTATTTT. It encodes CSARQISTDTQYF.